Shown below are 6 T cell receptor beta chains from a single sample sequenced in a study of cytomegalovirus exposure and HLA in healthy donors. PCR was performed using 60 Vbeta and 13 Jbeta primers. Assay used: immunoSEQ multiplex PCR; TCRdb lists only in-frame clones, some missing. The listing contains around 200,000 clones. Specimen: PBMCs. These receptor sequences come from a woman aged 18 to 35 in good health and CMV-seropositive.

The chain has TRBV10-3 and TRBJ1-2, with 7 nucleotides matching TRBD1. V was clipped by 2 bases and J by 6 bases; unmatched bases: 6. The CDR3 sequence is 14 residues long. Germline CDR1 is ENHRY and CDR2 is SYGVKD. CDR3 protein: CAISEPQGIHGYTF. As DNA, the CDR3 is TGTGCCATCAGTGAGCCACAGGGGATCCATGGCTACACCTTC.

V usage is TRBV19 and J usage is TRBJ1-2; D is uncertain. V dropped 2 bases and J dropped 5 bases, with 9 bases sitting between them. This CDR3 is built from 13 residues. The germline CDR1 and CDR2 sequences are LNHDA and SQIVND (reference sequence). The CDR3 DNA is TGTGCCAGTAGTATAAGTTCGGTTTATGGCTACACCTTC. This encodes CASSISSVYGYTF.

The genes are TRBV5-1 and TRBJ1-4; 11 bases map to TRBD1. Looked up from germline, CDR1 is SGHRS and CDR2 is YFSETQ. V gave up 4 bases and J gave up 8 bases; unmatched junction bases: 7. This CDR3 region has 15 residues. This CDR3 reads CASSPRDRGEEKLFF. CDR3 in DNA: TGCGCCAGCAGCCCACGGGACAGGGGGGAGGAAAAACTGTTTTTT.

This chain connects TRBV7-8 to TRBJ2-1, with TRBD2 matching 7 bases. V lost 0 bases to trimming and J lost 5 bases; unmatched junction nucleotides: 4. CDR1 is SGHVS, CDR2 FQNEAQ, per germline. The CDR3 totals 15 residues. This chain's CDR3 is CASSLAPSGNNEQFF. CDR3 nucleotides: TGTGCCAGCAGCTTAGCCCCTAGCGGAAACAATGAGCAGTTCTTC.

J is TRBJ2-5 and V is TRBV10-1, with 8 bases aligning to TRBD2. This CDR3 has 16 amino acids. After removal of 8 bases from V and 3 bases from J, the junction contained 14 bases not matched to a gene. Germline V gives CDR1 WNHNN, CDR2 SYGVQD (reference sequence). CDR3 sequence (DNA): TGCGCCAGCGGACCCCGCGGGAGGCGGACTGAAGAGACCCAGTACTTC. It specifies CASGPRGRRTEETQYF.

The J gene is TRBJ1-5, the V gene TRBV4-1; unclear D gene. Per the germline V gene, CDR1 is MGHRA and CDR2 is YSYEKL. V was cut by 0 bases and J by 3 bases, with 15 bases left in between. The CDR3 spans 17 residues. As DNA, the CDR3 is TGCGCCAGCAGCCAAGAGGGTGGTCAGGCCACCAATCAGCCCCAGCATTTT. Its protein product is CASSQEGGQATNQPQHF.